The 27 T cell receptor beta chains presented below share a single source sample, sequenced in a study of shared clonotypes between healthy human individuals. Libraries were prepared by immunoSEQ multiplex PCR; TCRdb keeps only in-frame clonotypes and omits some of them. The repertoire includes more than 2 million clones, 90% to 95% of them detected once, and 0.1% to 0.15% sits in the top ten. The sample taken for sequencing was naive CD4+ T cells sorted from blood. Subset defined: CD45RA+ positively selected. These receptors were obtained from a man aged 18 to 30 in good health.

CDR3 amino acids: CASSLLFPGENEQFF. CDR3 bases: TGCGCCAGCAGCTTACTCTTTCCAGGGGAAAATGAGCAGTTCTTC. This chain connects TRBV5-1 to TRBJ2-1; TRBD1 is a possible D gene (6 bases). V lost 2 bases, J lost 7 bases, and 16 bases lay in between. From germline, CDR1 is SGHRS and CDR2 YFSETQ. The CDR3 is 15 amino acids.

The rearrangement joins TRBV6-5 to TRBJ2-1; 12 positions agree with TRBD1. Germline trimming cut 5 bases from V and 6 bases from J; bases unmatched to any gene: 5. The CDR3 has 15 amino acids. The germline gives CDR1 MNHEY, CDR2 SVGAGI. The CDR3 nucleotides are TGTGCCAGCAGTACGGGACAGGGGGCCCTCAATGAGCAGTTCTTC. It is translated as CASSTGQGALNEQFF.

The V call is TRBV6-1, the J call TRBJ2-5, with a possible D match to TRBD2 (7 bases). Trimming stripped 1 base from V and 1 base from J, with 10 bases between. CDR1 MNHNS and CDR2 SASEGT come from the germline V gene. The CDR3 is 15 residues long. CDR3 nucleotides: TGTGCCAGCAGTGAAGGCGGGGGCCCCCAAGAGACCCAGTACTTC. This gives the protein CASSEGGGPQETQYF.

The chain is built from TRBV29-1 and TRBJ2-5; D assignment may be TRBD1 or TRBD2 (6 bases each). Looked up from germline, CDR1 is SQVTM and CDR2 is ANQGSEA. Trimming stripped 6 bases from V and 5 bases from J, with 19 bases between. The CDR3 length is 14 residues. DNA of the CDR3: TGCAGCGTAGCCCGGGGCCTAGGGGGGGAGACCCAGTACTTC. Translating gives CSVARGLGGETQYF. Full variable domain (missing parts from reference TRBV29-1 and TRBJ2-5): SAVISQKPSRDICQRGTSLTIQCQVDSQVTMMFWYRQQPGQSLTLIATANQGSEATYESGFVIDKFPISRPNLTFSTLTVSNMSPEDSSIYLCSVARGLGGETQYFGPGTRLLVL.

The CDR3 sequence: CAWRNRMDTEAFF. CDR3 coding DNA: TGTGCCTGGAGGAACAGGATGGACACTGAAGCTTTCTTT. J is TRBJ1-1 and V is TRBV30; D possibly corresponds to TRBD1 (5 bases). V lost 3 bases and J 3 bases, leaving 11 bases between the germline ends. From germline, CDR1 is GTSNPN and CDR2 SVGIG (reference sequence). The CDR3 totals 13 residues.

J is TRBJ1-1 and V is TRBV6-5, with TRBD1 as a possible D gene (6 bases). There are 15 residues in the CDR3. V gave up 6 bases and J gave up 1 base, with 15 bases separating them. Germline V gene sequence: CDR1 MNHEY, CDR2 SVGAGI. CDR3 coding DNA: TGTGCCAGCAGCCCTACAGGGTTTCAGAACACTGAAGCTTTCTTT. Protein sequence: CASSPTGFQNTEAFF.

The rearrangement joins TRBV27 to TRBJ2-3; 13 bases fit TRBD2. The CDR3 spans 16 residues. CDR1 is MNHEY and CDR2 is SMNVEV in the germline V gene (reference sequence). The V and J ends lost 5 bases and 5 bases, in that order; junction bases with no gene match: 7. CDR3 region: CASSLLAGGLIDTQYF. DNA of the CDR3: TGTGCCAGCAGTCTACTAGCGGGAGGGCTGATAGATACGCAGTATTTT.

The chain uses TRBV19 and TRBJ2-7, with 10 bases lining up with TRBD1. The V segment lost 7 bases and the J segment 2 bases; nucleotides outside the gene matches: 8. The CDR3 has 15 amino acids. CDR1 is LNHDA, CDR2 SQIVND, per germline (reference sequence). CDR3: CASKMTGGTTYEQYF. Written as DNA, the CDR3 is TGTGCCAGTAAGATGACAGGGGGCACTACCTACGAGCAGTACTTC. Supplemented by reference TRBV19 and TRBJ2-7, the full variable domain reads DGGITQSPKYLFRKEGQNVTLSCEQNLNHDAMYWYRQDPGQGLRLIYYSQIVNDFQKGDIAEGYSVSREKKESFPLTVTSAQKNPTAFYLCASKMTGGTTYEQYFGPGTRLTVT.

The chain links TRBV6-5 to TRBJ1-5; D possibly corresponds to TRBD1 (6 bases). Germline V CDR1 and CDR2: MNHEY, SVGAGI. The CDR3 runs 11 residues. The V gene lost 10 bases and the J gene lost 4 bases, with 8 bases spanning the gap. CDR3 loop: CANRDNQPQHF. As DNA, the CDR3 is TGTGCCAACAGGGATAATCAGCCCCAGCATTTT.

This clone was observed once. At the DNA level, this CDR3 is encoded by other sequences in the same sample as well. This chain uses TRBV11-2 with TRBJ2-7; 8 bases agree with TRBD1. Germline trimming cut 2 bases from V and 3 bases from J; bases unmatched to any gene: 3. Germline loops: CDR1 SGHAT, CDR2 FQNNGV. The CDR3 is 14 amino acids. CDR3 nucleotide sequence: TGTGCCAGCAGCTTATCAGGGGGCAGCTACGAGCAGTACTTC. This codes for CASSLSGGSYEQYF.

The genes are TRBV10-1 and TRBJ2-1; 11 bases match TRBD2. The V gene's germline CDR1 is WNHNN and CDR2 SYGVQD (reference sequence). Trimming cost V 8 bases and J 5 bases; bases outside gene matches: 26. The length of the CDR3 is 21 residues. The CDR3 region has the DNA TGCGCCAGCTCCCTCCCGGGACCCTTAGTCCAGGGACTAGCGGATAACAATGAGCAGTTCTTC. This gives the protein CASSLPGPLVQGLADNNEQFF.

J is TRBJ1-6 and V is TRBV2; 8 bases map to TRBD1. Germline V gives CDR1 SNHLY, CDR2 FYNNEI. The CDR3 spans 15 residues. With 4 bases clipped from V and 10 bases from J, the junction kept 9 bases outside the gene matches. The CDR3 here is CASSGQGQNSSPLHF. CDR3 bases: TGTGCCAGCAGTGGACAGGGGCAGAATTCATCACCCCTCCACTTT.

The chain couples TRBV7-2 to TRBJ2-7; 7 bases line up with TRBD2. Germline-derived CDR1 and CDR2 are SGHTA and FQGNSA. The CDR3 totals 13 residues. Germline trimming cut 5 bases from V and 2 bases from J; bases unmatched to any gene: 3. The CDR3 sequence: CASSAGTTYEQYF. The CDR3, as DNA: TGTGCCAGCAGCGCTGGGACTACCTACGAGCAGTACTTC. Combining the CDR3 with reference TRBV7-2 and TRBJ2-7 gives the whole variable domain GAGVSQSPSNKVTEKGKDVELRCDPISGHTALYWYRQSLGQGLEFLIYFQGNSAPDKSGLPSDRFSAERTGGSVSTLTIQRTQQEDSAVYLCASSAGTTYEQYFGPGTRLTVT.

A remark on this clone: At the DNA level, this CDR3 is encoded by other sequences in the same sample as well. The chain is built from TRBV5-1 and TRBJ2-2; D unresolved. Looked up from germline, CDR1 is SGHRS and CDR2 is YFSETQ. The CDR3 covers 12 residues. Deletions cut 2 bases from V and 6 bases from J, with 5 bases between. CDR3 loop: CASSLDSGELFF. The DNA of the CDR3 is TGCGCCAGCAGCTTAGATTCCGGGGAGCTGTTTTTT.

This chain connects TRBV30 to TRBJ2-1, with a tentative D call TRBD1 (6 bases). The V end lost 7 bases, the J end lost 3 bases, and 19 bases lay between the germline ends. Germline V CDR1 and CDR2: GTSNPN, SVGIG (reference sequence). This CDR3 contains 15 residues. CDR3 DNA sequence: TGTGCCTCGATTCGACAGGAGACCAACTACAATGAGCAGTTCTTC. Encoded protein: CASIRQETNYNEQFF.

The CDR3 coding sequence is TGTGCCTCCCGCGGGCGGGAGAGGTACGAGCAGTACTTC. This gives the protein CASRGRERYEQYF. The chain employs TRBV7-2 and TRBJ2-7; 7 nucleotides line up with TRBD2. The germline CDR1 and CDR2 sequences are SGHTA and FQGNSA. Trimming removed 11 bases from V and 4 bases from J; junction bases left unmatched: 11. This CDR3 has 13 residues.

The chain joins TRBV5-1 to TRBJ1-2; 8 bases agree with TRBD1. Looked up from germline, CDR1 is SGHRS and CDR2 is YFSETQ. Germline trimming cut 4 bases from V and 4 bases from J; bases unmatched to any gene: 6. The CDR3 contains 14 residues. CDR3: CASSPTGAGYGYTF. CDR3 in DNA: TGCGCCAGCAGCCCGACAGGGGCCGGCTATGGCTACACCTTC.

The J gene is TRBJ2-1, the V gene TRBV12-5; 9 bases line up with TRBD2. The CDR3 totals 14 residues. The V gene end was trimmed by 7 bases and the J gene end by 3 bases; junction bases not matched to a gene: 4. Germline CDR1 is LGHNT and CDR2 is FRNRAP. CDR3 loop: CASDSSGNYNEQFF. The CDR3, as DNA: TGTGCTAGTGACTCTAGCGGGAACTACAATGAGCAGTTCTTC.

J is TRBJ1-5 and V is TRBV2; D not resolved. V was cut by 3 bases and J by 3 bases, with 12 bases left in between. Germline V gives CDR1 SNHLY, CDR2 FYNNEI. This CDR3 region has 15 residues. The chain's CDR3 is CASSEEVTVNQPQHF. The CDR3 DNA reads as TGTGCCAGCAGTGAGGAAGTAACAGTCAATCAGCCCCAGCATTTT.

The rearrangement links TRBV29-1 to TRBJ2-7; no clear D. CDR1 is SQVTM, CDR2 ANQGSEA, per germline. The CDR3 sequence is 11 residues long. V was pared by 0 bases and J by 2 bases, with 2 bases between. The CDR3 sequence: CSVEDAYEQYF. CDR3 nucleotides: TGCAGCGTTGAAGATGCCTACGAGCAGTACTTC.

As regards this clone: The junction departs from germline at one end; a sequencing error may be responsible. In DNA form, the CDR3 reads TGTGCCAGCAGCTCCTTTGAAGACGAGCAGTACTTC. Translated, it gives CASSSFEDEQYF. The genes are TRBV5-3 and TRBJ2-7; D gene unclear. TRBV5-3 counts as an open reading frame of uncertain function. The CDR3 contains 12 residues.

As regards this clone: This same CDR3 is encoded by further DNA sequences in the sample. The V gene is TRBV18, the J gene TRBJ2-1, with TRBD1 as a possible D gene (7 bases). Trimming pared 2 bases from V and 9 bases from J, leaving 11 bases between. Germline values: CDR1 KGHSH, CDR2 LQKENI. The CDR3 is 13 residues long. CDR3: CASSPNQGGEQFF. The CDR3 DNA follows: TGTGCCAGCTCACCAAACCAGGGGGGTGAGCAGTTCTTC.

The rearrangement links TRBV7-9 to TRBJ1-2; no firm D call. This CDR3 is 14 amino acids long. The germline V and J ends were trimmed by 1 base and 2 bases, with 8 bases remaining between them. Germline CDR1 SEHNR, CDR2 FQNEAQ (reference sequence). In DNA form, the CDR3 reads TGTGCCAGCAGCTTAGTAGTCAGAAACTATGGCTACACCTTC. Protein product: CASSLVVRNYGYTF.

This chain joins TRBV30 and TRBJ2-3, with 7 bases that match TRBD2. V shed 3 bases and J 4 bases; nucleotides not matched to a gene: 4. The CDR3 spans 13 residues. The germline CDR1 and CDR2 sequences are GTSNPN and SVGIG (reference sequence). The CDR3 bases are TGTGCCTGGAGAATGGCGGGGGCAGATACGCAGTATTTT. This codes for CAWRMAGADTQYF.

The V call is TRBV10-3, the J call TRBJ1-6; 7 nucleotides line up with TRBD1. This CDR3 comprises 15 residues. Germline V gene data show CDR1 as ENHRY and CDR2 as SYGVKD. The V gene end was trimmed by 5 bases and the J gene end by 0 bases; junction bases not matched to a gene: 1. CDR3 protein: CAISTGASYNSPLHF. The CDR3 nucleotides are TGTGCCATCAGTACAGGGGCCTCCTATAATTCACCCCTCCACTTT.

The chain recombines TRBV30 with TRBJ2-3, with no clear D. CDR1 is GTSNPN, CDR2 SVGIG, per germline (reference sequence). The CDR3 is 12 amino acids. The V end was cut by 4 bases, the J end by 4 bases, with 9 bases between. CDR3 nucleotides: TGTGCCTGGATAGAACGAGCAGATACGCAGTATTTT. This translates into CAWIERADTQYF.

The chain has TRBV6-5 and TRBJ1-1; 8 bases match TRBD1. Germline assignment: CDR1 MNHEY and CDR2 SVGAGI. CDR3 length: 15 amino acids. V lost 5 bases and J lost 2; bases outside the gene matches: 7. For the CDR3, the DNA is TGTGCCAGCAGTCTCCAGGGGGCGCGAAACACTGAAGCTTTCTTT. As protein: CASSLQGARNTEAFF.